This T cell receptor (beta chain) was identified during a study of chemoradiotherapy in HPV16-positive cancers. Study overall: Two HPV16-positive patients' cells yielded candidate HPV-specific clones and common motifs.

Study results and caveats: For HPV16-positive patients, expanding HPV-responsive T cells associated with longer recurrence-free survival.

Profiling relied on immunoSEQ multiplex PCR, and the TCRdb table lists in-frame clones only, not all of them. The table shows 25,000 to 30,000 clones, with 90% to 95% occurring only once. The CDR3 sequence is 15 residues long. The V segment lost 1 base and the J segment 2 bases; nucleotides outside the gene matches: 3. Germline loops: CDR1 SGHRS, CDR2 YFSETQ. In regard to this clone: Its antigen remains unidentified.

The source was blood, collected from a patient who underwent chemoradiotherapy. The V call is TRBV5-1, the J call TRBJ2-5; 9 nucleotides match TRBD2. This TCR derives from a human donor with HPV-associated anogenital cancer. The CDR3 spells CASSLMRGGQETQYF. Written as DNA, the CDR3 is TGCGCCAGCAGCTTGATGCGGGGGGGACAAGAGACCCAGTACTTC.